A selection of T cell receptor beta chains follows, all from one sample in a study of T cells in Graves' hyperthyroidism and ophthalmopathy. TCRdb fed the multiplex PCR reads into MiXCR, producing one record per CDR3 protein. The table includes hundreds of thousands of distinct CDR3 sequences, more than 15% detected once. The sequencing sample was made of blood. Receptors were obtained from a woman younger than 30 with Graves' hyperthyroidism. The CDR3 runs from the conserved cysteine through the conserved F or W. Fields, in order: CDR3 protein, CDR3 DNA, D gene, clone size, J gene, V gene. A D gene is named only where the DNA matches it firmly. Size values are once, few and many counts, or a class for expanded clones, and some rows have none.

cdr3_aa: CSARLSVRGRAYEQYF; cdr3_nt: TGCAGTGCTAGACTCTCGGTTAGGGGCCGGGCCTACGAGCAGTACTTC; d_call: NA; clone_size: many; j_call: TRBJ2-7; v_call: TRBV20-1
cdr3_aa: CASSLRGGTQPQHF; cdr3_nt: TGTGCCAGCAGTCTCAGGGGAGGCACTCAGCCCCAGCATTTT; d_call: NA; clone_size: NA; j_call: TRBJ1-5; v_call: TRBV28
cdr3_aa: CSANREYGYTF; cdr3_nt: TGCAGTGCTAACAGGGAGTATGGCTACACCTTC; d_call: NA; clone_size: few; j_call: TRBJ1-2; v_call: TRBV20-1
cdr3_aa: CASSEWTGDEKLFF; cdr3_nt: TGCGCCAGCAGCGAGTGGACAGGAGATGAAAAACTGTTTTTT; d_call: TRBD1; clone_size: many; j_call: TRBJ1-4; v_call: TRBV5-1
cdr3_aa: CASSEALLRGRTNEKLFF; cdr3_nt: TGTGCCAGCAGTGAAGCGTTATTGAGGGGAAGGACTAATGAAAAACTGTTTTTT; d_call: NA; clone_size: many; j_call: TRBJ1-4; v_call: TRBV2
cdr3_aa: CASSETPYRATTYEQYF; cdr3_nt: TGTGCCAGCAGTGAGACCCCTTACAGAGCCACTACCTACGAGCAGTACTTC; d_call: NA; clone_size: many; j_call: TRBJ2-7; v_call: TRBV28
cdr3_aa: CASSLKYRVAGEKLFF; cdr3_nt: TGTGCCAGCAGCTTAAAGTACAGGGTAGCAGGTGAAAAACTGTTTTTT; d_call: NA; clone_size: NA; j_call: TRBJ1-4; v_call: TRBV7-9
cdr3_aa: CASSEVRTVNYGYTF; cdr3_nt: TGTGCCAGTAGTGAGGTCAGGACAGTAAACTATGGCTACACCTTC; d_call: NA; clone_size: few; j_call: TRBJ1-2; v_call: TRBV19
cdr3_aa: CASSYSPGTSYEQYF; cdr3_nt: TGTGCCAGCAGTTACTCGCCCGGGACGTCGTACGAGCAGTACTTC; d_call: NA; clone_size: many; j_call: TRBJ2-7; v_call: TRBV6-5
cdr3_aa: CASSLGGLSGYTF; cdr3_nt: TGTGCCAGCAGCTTGGGGGGACTCTCTGGCTACACCTTC; d_call: NA; clone_size: NA; j_call: TRBJ1-2; v_call: TRBV7-2
cdr3_aa: CASSLDVSSTAGQYF; cdr3_nt: TGTGCCAGCAGCTTAGACGTGTCCTCAACGGCGGGGCAGTACTTC; d_call: NA; clone_size: many; j_call: TRBJ2-7; v_call: TRBV7-2
cdr3_aa: CASSVGPGLHGYTF; cdr3_nt: TGTGCCAGCAGCGTCGGGCCAGGTCTACATGGCTACACCTTC; d_call: NA; clone_size: many; j_call: TRBJ1-2; v_call: TRBV6-1
cdr3_aa: CASSTRDRGVTDTQYF; cdr3_nt: TGTGCCAGCAGTACCCGGGACAGGGGCGTGACAGATACGCAGTATTTT; d_call: TRBD1; clone_size: NA; j_call: TRBJ2-3; v_call: TRBV6-1
cdr3_aa: CASSLVIAGGPYEQYF; cdr3_nt: TGTGCCAGCAGCTTAGTCATAGCGGGGGGACCCTACGAGCAGTACTTC; d_call: TRBD2; clone_size: many; j_call: TRBJ2-7; v_call: TRBV7-8
cdr3_aa: CASSLDGVPSAGTQYF; cdr3_nt: TGTGCCAGCAGCTTGGACGGCGTACCTTCCGCAGGAACGCAGTATTTT; d_call: NA; clone_size: few; j_call: TRBJ2-3; v_call: TRBV5-8
cdr3_aa: CSANPSGGAYEQYF; cdr3_nt: TGCAGTGCTAACCCTAGCGGGGGGGCATACGAGCAGTACTTC; d_call: TRBD2; clone_size: many; j_call: TRBJ2-7; v_call: TRBV20-1
cdr3_aa: CGTSSGGPSSYNKQFF; cdr3_nt: TGTGGAACTTCTTCGGGGGGGCCGAGCTCCTACAATAAGCAGTTCTTC; d_call: TRBD2; clone_size: NA; j_call: TRBJ2-1; v_call: TRBV27
cdr3_aa: CSAGDSGSYNEQFF; cdr3_nt: TGCAGTGCGGGAGATAGCGGGAGCTACAATGAGCAGTTCTTC; d_call: TRBD2; clone_size: NA; j_call: TRBJ2-1; v_call: TRBV20-1
cdr3_aa: CSARLSPGGDEQYF; cdr3_nt: TGCAGTGCTAGGTTGAGCCCGGGGGGCGACGAGCAGTACTTC; d_call: NA; clone_size: many; j_call: TRBJ2-7; v_call: TRBV20-1
cdr3_aa: CASSLTRVATNEKLFF; cdr3_nt: TGCGCCAGCAGCCTGACTCGGGTTGCAACTAATGAAAAACTGTTTTTT; d_call: NA; clone_size: NA; j_call: TRBJ1-4; v_call: TRBV5-1
cdr3_aa: CASSQIYRATSALGDEQFF; cdr3_nt: TGCGCCAGCAGCCAAATCTACAGGGCGACTAGCGCCTTAGGGGATGAGCAGTTCTTC; d_call: TRBD2; clone_size: few; j_call: TRBJ2-1; v_call: TRBV4-1
cdr3_aa: CASSEAGYSNYEQYF; cdr3_nt: TGTGCCAGCAGTGAAGCGGGTTACAGTAACTACGAGCAGTACTTC; d_call: NA; clone_size: few; j_call: TRBJ2-7; v_call: TRBV6-1
cdr3_aa: CASSAPPRTDSNQPQHF; cdr3_nt: TGTGCCAGCAGCGCACCCCCAAGGACAGATAGCAATCAGCCCCAGCATTTT; d_call: NA; clone_size: NA; j_call: TRBJ1-5; v_call: TRBV2
cdr3_aa: CASSRTRGNTEAFF; cdr3_nt: TGTGCCAGCAGCCGAACCAGGGGGAACACTGAAGCTTTCTTT; d_call: NA; clone_size: many; j_call: TRBJ1-1; v_call: TRBV7-3
cdr3_aa: CASSTAPRGVGYNEQFF; cdr3_nt: TGTGCCAGCAGTACGGCCCCACGAGGGGTAGGTTACAATGAGCAGTTCTTC; d_call: NA; clone_size: many; j_call: TRBJ2-1; v_call: TRBV6-1
cdr3_aa: CASSPTQTAFEQYF; cdr3_nt: TGTGCCAGCAGCCCAACCCAGACAGCTTTCGAGCAGTACTTC; d_call: NA; clone_size: many; j_call: TRBJ2-7; v_call: TRBV3-1
cdr3_aa: CASSHSSGSYEQYF; cdr3_nt: TGTGCCAGCAGCCATTCTAGCGGGTCCTACGAGCAGTACTTC; d_call: TRBD2; clone_size: many; j_call: TRBJ2-7; v_call: TRBV3-1
cdr3_aa: CASSMGGGPRAEAFF; cdr3_nt: TGCGCCAGCAGCATGGGGGGGGGGCCAAGGGCTGAAGCTTTCTTT; d_call: NA; clone_size: few; j_call: TRBJ1-1; v_call: TRBV5-1
cdr3_aa: CASSLTDRRYEKLFF; cdr3_nt: TGTGCCAGCAGCTTAACAGACAGGAGATATGAAAAACTGTTTTTT; d_call: NA; clone_size: few; j_call: TRBJ1-4; v_call: TRBV7-2
cdr3_aa: CASSWGTNYGYTF; cdr3_nt: TGTGCCAGCAGTTGGGGTACTAACTATGGCTACACCTTC; d_call: NA; clone_size: few; j_call: TRBJ1-2; v_call: TRBV27
cdr3_aa: CSATQTLAGGGETQYF; cdr3_nt: TGCAGTGCTACCCAAACTCTAGCGGGGGGGGGGGAGACCCAGTACTTC; d_call: TRBD2; clone_size: few; j_call: TRBJ2-5; v_call: TRBV20-1
cdr3_aa: CASSPRAPGPTEQFF; cdr3_nt: TGTGCCAGCAGCCCACGGGCCCCGGGCCCTACTGAGCAGTTCTTC; d_call: NA; clone_size: many; j_call: TRBJ2-1; v_call: TRBV7-8
cdr3_aa: CASSPRGRGGHNEQFF; cdr3_nt: TGTGCCAGCAGCCCCCGGGGGCGGGGGGGCCACAATGAGCAGTTCTTC; d_call: TRBD2; clone_size: few; j_call: TRBJ2-1; v_call: TRBV9
cdr3_aa: CASRIAGGAGNEQFF; cdr3_nt: TGTGCCAGCAGGATAGCCGGGGGGGCGGGGAATGAGCAGTTCTTC; d_call: TRBD2; clone_size: few; j_call: TRBJ2-1; v_call: TRBV6-1
cdr3_aa: CASSPGLTNTGELFF; cdr3_nt: TGTGCCAGCAGCCCCGGACTGACGAACACCGGGGAGCTGTTTTTT; d_call: NA; clone_size: many; j_call: TRBJ2-2; v_call: TRBV12-3/TRBV12-4
cdr3_aa: CASSFGNEAFF; cdr3_nt: TGTGCCAGCAGCTTCGGGAATGAAGCTTTCTTT; d_call: NA; clone_size: many; j_call: TRBJ1-1; v_call: TRBV7-9
cdr3_aa: CASNVTGDSNQPQHF; cdr3_nt: TGTGCCAGCAACGTCACAGGGGATAGCAATCAGCCCCAGCATTTT; d_call: TRBD1; clone_size: NA; j_call: TRBJ1-5; v_call: TRBV7-6
cdr3_aa: CSATRRESPLHF; cdr3_nt: TGCAGTGCTACCCGGAGGGAATCACCCCTCCACTTT; d_call: NA; clone_size: many; j_call: TRBJ1-6; v_call: TRBV20-1
cdr3_aa: CASGSEMNTEAFF; cdr3_nt: TGTGCCAGCGGTTCCGAGATGAACACTGAAGCTTTCTTT; d_call: NA; clone_size: NA; j_call: TRBJ1-1; v_call: TRBV9
cdr3_aa: CASSPDSRQPQHF; cdr3_nt: TGTGCCAGCAGTCCTGACAGTCGACAGCCCCAGCATTTT; d_call: NA; clone_size: many; j_call: TRBJ1-5; v_call: TRBV6-1
cdr3_aa: CASSLAGPSSREQYF; cdr3_nt: TGCGCCAGCAGCTTGGCCGGACCCAGCTCTCGCGAGCAGTACTTC; d_call: NA; clone_size: many; j_call: TRBJ2-7; v_call: TRBV5-1
cdr3_aa: CSARGTAGGYTF; cdr3_nt: TGCAGTGCTAGGGGGACAGCGGGCGGCTACACCTTC; d_call: TRBD1; clone_size: few; j_call: TRBJ1-2; v_call: TRBV20-1
cdr3_aa: CASRTHAGTSGGATSEQFF; cdr3_nt: TGTGCCAGCAGAACCCATGCCGGGACTAGCGGGGGGGCCACGAGTGAGCAGTTCTTC; d_call: TRBD2; clone_size: few; j_call: TRBJ2-1; v_call: TRBV6-1
cdr3_aa: CSASSGYNEQFF; cdr3_nt: TGCAGTGCTAGCTCGGGCTACAATGAGCAGTTCTTC; d_call: NA; clone_size: many; j_call: TRBJ2-1; v_call: TRBV20-1
cdr3_aa: CASNPGRGTSGIYNEQFF; cdr3_nt: TGTGCCAGCAACCCAGGACGTGGGACTAGCGGGATTTACAATGAGCAGTTCTTC; d_call: TRBD2; clone_size: NA; j_call: TRBJ2-1; v_call: TRBV12-3/TRBV12-4
cdr3_aa: CASSGTATRNYGYTF; cdr3_nt: TGTGCCAGCAGTGGGACAGCCACCAGGAATTATGGCTACACCTTC; d_call: TRBD1; clone_size: many; j_call: TRBJ1-2; v_call: TRBV6-2/TRBV6-3
cdr3_aa: CASRLKAYSNQPQHF; cdr3_nt: TGTGCCAGCAGGTTAAAAGCATATAGCAATCAGCCCCAGCATTTT; d_call: NA; clone_size: NA; j_call: TRBJ1-5; v_call: TRBV6-5
cdr3_aa: CASTSEGGVNTEAFF; cdr3_nt: TGTGCCAGCACCTCGGAGGGGGGCGTTAACACTGAAGCTTTCTTT; d_call: NA; clone_size: many; j_call: TRBJ1-1; v_call: TRBV12-3/TRBV12-4
cdr3_aa: CASSLRVRSYTQYF; cdr3_nt: TGTGCCAGCAGCCTTCGGGTACGGTCTTACACGCAGTATTTT; d_call: NA; clone_size: many; j_call: TRBJ2-3; v_call: TRBV7-8
cdr3_aa: CASSPARERNTEAFF; cdr3_nt: TGTGCCAGCAGCCCCGCGAGGGAAAGAAACACTGAAGCTTTCTTT; d_call: NA; clone_size: many; j_call: TRBJ1-1; v_call: TRBV5-6
cdr3_aa: CASSQDLSNTGELFF; cdr3_nt: TGTGCCAGCAGCCAAGATCTGAGTAACACCGGGGAGCTGTTTTTT; d_call: NA; clone_size: many; j_call: TRBJ2-2; v_call: TRBV3-1
cdr3_aa: CASSQGYVGDGYTF; cdr3_nt: TGCGCCAGCAGCCAAGGATACGTCGGGGATGGCTACACCTTC; d_call: NA; clone_size: NA; j_call: TRBJ1-2; v_call: TRBV4-1
cdr3_aa: CASSLEGQGGYGYTF; cdr3_nt: TGTGCCAGCAGTTTAGAAGGACAGGGTGGTTATGGCTACACCTTC; d_call: TRBD1; clone_size: many; j_call: TRBJ1-2; v_call: TRBV12-3/TRBV12-4